Each of the 28 T cell receptor beta chains below was sequenced from the same sample in a study of control samples from healthy donors and cancer patients (dated by TCRdb to about 2020). The library was generated by the immunoSEQ multiplex PCR assay. This immuneACCESS table, as held by TCRdb, lists in-frame sequences with V and J called but not all clones. Of the missing ones, under half trace to an unresolved V gene in checked studies; the others have no known cause. The sample table holds 80,000 to 100,000 clones, of which roughly 92% were seen once. Around 3% of the sample is held by the ten biggest clonotypes. The sample consisted of blood. These receptors all stem from a human donor in good health. The donor label of this sample is uncertain.

This clone occurred once. The V call is TRBV27, the J call TRBJ1-1; weak D call: TRBD1 (5 bases). V was cut by 3 bases and J by 3 bases, with 11 bases left in between. Germline CDR1 reads MNHEY; CDR2 reads SMNVEV (reference sequence). This CDR3 contains 14 residues. CDR3 coding DNA: TGTGCCAGCAGTTTTAAGGGGTATTACACTGAAGCTTTCTTT. This translates into CASSFKGYYTEAFF.

This chain uses TRBV25-1 with TRBJ1-3, with no clear D. V lost 3 bases and J lost 2, with 11 bases in between. CDR1 and CDR2 from the germline V gene are MGHDK and SYGVNS. There are 15 residues in the CDR3. Here the CDR3 DNA reads TGTGCCAGCAGTGAGGGTAGTGGGACTGGAAACACCATATATTTT. Translated: CASSEGSGTGNTIYF.

The chain uses TRBV12-5 and TRBJ2-3; D might be TRBD1 or TRBD2, each matching 6 bases. The germline V gene encodes CDR1 LGHNT and CDR2 FRNRAP. The CDR3 runs to 14 residues. V lost 0 bases and J lost 10, with 14 bases in between. The CDR3 protein is CASGLVGGRDAQYF. The CDR3 region has the DNA TGTGCTAGTGGTTTGGTTGGGGGGCGCGATGCGCAGTATTTT.

This chain links TRBV7-8 with TRBJ2-3; the D gene could be TRBD1 or TRBD2 (6 bases each). The CDR3 runs 14 residues. Trimming shortened V by 1 base and J by 4 bases, and 9 bases separated the two germline ends. Germline V gene lookup returns CDR1 SGHVS and CDR2 FQNEAQ. CDR3 sequence: CASSLEGGADTQYF. The CDR3 nucleotides read TGTGCCAGCAGCTTAGAGGGGGGCGCAGATACGCAGTATTTT.

The gene calls are TRBV30 and TRBJ1-1; D remains ambiguous. The CDR3 covers 12 residues. V was clipped by 6 bases and J by 3 bases, with 11 bases between them. CDR1 is GTSNPN and CDR2 is SVGIG in the germline V gene (reference sequence). The CDR3: CACTHPDTEAFF. As DNA, the CDR3 is TGTGCCTGCACCCACCCCGACACTGAAGCTTTCTTT.

This clone was seen only once. This chain joins TRBV7-2 and TRBJ1-5; no clear D. Trimming removed 3 bases at V and 1 base at J, with 10 bases between. Germline lookup yields CDR1 SGHTA and CDR2 FQGNSA. The CDR3 is 15 amino acids. The CDR3 loop reads CASSLVGQSNQPQHF. For the CDR3, the DNA is TGTGCCAGCAGCTTGGTCGGGCAGAGCAATCAGCCCCAGCATTTT.

This sequence joins TRBV6-5 and TRBJ1-2; D is possibly TRBD1 (6 bases). Germline CDR1 and CDR2: MNHEY and SVGAGI. This CDR3 contains 15 residues. The V and J ends lost 0 bases and 3 bases respectively, with 11 bases between them. The CDR3 loop is CASSYSQGQHYGYTF. Here the CDR3 DNA reads TGTGCCAGCAGTTACTCCCAAGGACAGCACTATGGCTACACCTTC.

The J gene is TRBJ1-3, the V gene TRBV29-1; 8 positions agree with TRBD1. Looked up from germline, CDR1 is SQVTM and CDR2 is ANQGSEA. CDR3 size: 16 residues. The trim removed 4 bases at V and 0 bases at J, leaving 8 bases unmatched. The CDR3 is CSVVGRQGSSGNTIYF. CDR3 DNA: TGCAGCGTTGTGGGAAGACAGGGGTCCTCTGGAAACACCATATATTTT. The full variable domain, its missing parts supplied by reference TRBV29-1 and TRBJ1-3, is SAVISQKPSRDICQRGTSLTIQCQVDSQVTMMFWYRQQPGQSLTLIATANQGSEATYESGFVIDKFPISRPNLTFSTLTVSNMSPEDSSIYLCSVVGRQGSSGNTIYFGEGSWLTVV.

The chain carries TRBV5-1 and TRBJ1-4; weak D call: TRBD1 (5 bases). Between the trimmed V and J ends, which lost 4 bases and 8 bases, there was a span of 21 bases. CDR1 SGHRS and CDR2 YFSETQ come from the germline V gene. CDR3 length: 16 amino acids. CDR3 DNA sequence: TGCGCCAGCAGCCCGGGACCCACGCGGGTTAGGGAAAAACTGTTTTTT. Translation: CASSPGPTRVREKLFF.

This chain's CDR3 is CASSVNRDVGNSPLHF. The CDR3 nucleotides are TGTGCCAGTAGTGTAAACCGGGACGTAGGTAATTCACCCCTCCACTTT. The chain employs TRBV19 and TRBJ1-6, with D maybe TRBD1 (5 bases). The CDR3 consists of 16 residues. The V end lost 5 bases, the J end lost 6 bases, and 17 bases lay between the germline ends. Germline V CDR1 and CDR2: LNHDA, SQIVND (reference sequence).

The V and J genes are TRBV6-6 and TRBJ2-7; 14 nucleotides line up with TRBD2. The V gene's germline CDR1 is MNHNY and CDR2 SVGAGI (reference sequence). The CDR3 loop spans 14 amino acids. The trim removed 4 bases at V and 9 bases at J, leaving 5 bases unmatched. The CDR3 spells CASSSTSGGARQYV. CDR3 sequence (DNA): TGTGCCAGCAGTTCGACTAGCGGGGGGGCCCGGCAGTACGTC.

The sample holds a few counts of this clone. The chain recombines TRBV5-6 with TRBJ1-1, with a possible D match to TRBD1 (5 bases). The CDR3 spans 15 residues. Trimming stripped 4 bases from V and 5 bases from J, with 18 bases between. Germline V CDR1 and CDR2: SGHDT, YYEEEE. The CDR3 DNA follows: TGTGCCAGCAGCCCCCGGACCCTCAAGGGGACTGAAGCTTTCTTT. Its translation: CASSPRTLKGTEAFF.

CDR3 sequence: CASSQSRLAGAQSTDTQYF. The DNA of the CDR3 is TGCGCCAGCAGCCAGTCCCGACTAGCGGGGGCGCAGAGCACAGATACGCAGTATTTT. The V gene is TRBV4-1, the J gene TRBJ2-3; 12 bases are shared with TRBD2. The CDR3 runs to 19 residues. Germline loops: CDR1 MGHRA, CDR2 YSYEKL. The V segment lost 3 bases and the J segment 0 bases; nucleotides outside the gene matches: 10.

About this clone itself: The sample holds other DNA sequences that translate to the same CDR3. J is TRBJ2-1 and V is TRBV5-6; D gene ambiguous. V was clipped by 5 bases and J by 8 bases, with 11 bases between them. Germline-derived CDR1 and CDR2 are SGHDT and YYEEEE. The CDR3 covers 12 residues. The CDR3 sequence: CASSRLDYEQFF. The DNA of the CDR3 is TGTGCCAGCAGTCGCTTAGATTATGAGCAGTTCTTC.

The chain has TRBV28 and TRBJ2-3; 7 bases map to TRBD1. This CDR3 is 13 amino acids long. Losses at the gene ends were 5 bases for V and 2 bases for J; bases not matched to a gene: 1. Germline values: CDR1 MDHEN, CDR2 SYDVKM. The CDR3 nucleotides are TGTGCCAGCAGTGGACAGGACACAGATACGCAGTATTTT. Amino acid sequence: CASSGQDTDTQYF.

This rearrangement joins TRBV7-3 to TRBJ2-3; 8 bases align to TRBD2. CDR1 is SGHTA and CDR2 is FQGTGA in the germline V gene. The CDR3 has 15 amino acids. V gave up 5 bases and J gave up 0 bases; unmatched junction bases: 4. The CDR3 DNA reads as TGTGCCAGCAGCCTCCTAGCGGGTAGCACAGATACGCAGTATTTT. It specifies CASSLLAGSTDTQYF.

This clone was seen a single time. The chain recombines TRBV6-5 with TRBJ1-1; D is possibly TRBD1 (6 bases). The length of the CDR3 is 14 residues. Germline CDR1 is MNHEY and CDR2 is SVGAGI. The V and J ends lost 6 bases and 1 base respectively, with 12 bases between them. The CDR3: CASRSHRENTEAFF. For the CDR3, the DNA is TGTGCCAGCAGATCACACAGGGAGAACACTGAAGCTTTCTTT.

The CDR3 DNA sequence: TGTGCCAGCAGCCCTACCCACCTTACTCAGGTTGGCTACACCTTC. Protein product: CASSPTHLTQVGYTF. The V and J genes are TRBV6-4 and TRBJ1-2; no clear D. Trimming stripped 6 bases from V and 7 bases from J, with 21 bases between. The CDR3 contains 15 residues. CDR1 and CDR2 from the germline V gene are MRHNA and SNTAGT.

J is TRBJ1-6 and V is TRBV3-1 (or the pseudogene TRBV3-2), with TRBD1 matching 9 bases. This CDR3 is built from 19 residues. With 4 bases clipped from V and 1 base from J, the junction kept 11 bases outside the gene matches. Looked up from germline, CDR1 is LGHDT and CDR2 is YNNKEL (reference sequence). In nucleotides, the CDR3 is TGTGCCAGCAGCCTAATGGGGACAGGGAGAAGTTCCTATAATTCACCCCTCCACTTT. Translated, it gives CASSLMGTGRSSYNSPLHF.

The chain is built from TRBV14 and TRBJ1-1, with D perhaps matching TRBD1 (5 bases). V shed 4 bases and J shed 0 bases, with 9 bases lying between them. There are 14 residues in the CDR3. Germline V gives CDR1 SGHDN, CDR2 FVKESK. The CDR3 sequence: CASSPTVLNTEAFF. CDR3 sequence (DNA): TGTGCCAGCAGCCCGACAGTACTGAACACTGAAGCTTTCTTT.

This clone showed up just once. The rearrangement uses TRBV24-1 and TRBJ1-2, with TRBD1 matching 7 bases. Germline values: CDR1 KGHDR, CDR2 SFDVKD. The CDR3 is 12 amino acids. Trimming at V came to 7 bases and at J to 7 bases, leaving 5 bases not matched to a gene. The CDR3 here is CATSRQGLGYTF. The CDR3 DNA is TGTGCCACCAGCAGACAGGGACTTGGCTACACCTTC.

This chain uses TRBV28 with TRBJ1-1; no reliable D call. The germline V gene encodes CDR1 MDHEN and CDR2 SYDVKM. This CDR3 spans 15 amino acids. V was pared by 3 bases and J by 4 bases, with 15 bases between. The CDR3 DNA follows: TGTGCCAGCAGTTTCTACGATCGGGTCAGCACTGAAGCTTTCTTT. As protein: CASSFYDRVSTEAFF.

J is TRBJ1-3 and V is TRBV2; D unclear. The CDR3 consists of 13 residues. V was pared by 7 bases and J by 4 bases, with 11 bases between. Germline CDR1 and CDR2: SNHLY and FYNNEI. CDR3 loop: CASISTGGNTIYF. CDR3 bases: TGTGCCAGCATCTCCACTGGCGGAAACACCATATATTTT.

The chain joins TRBV5-6 to TRBJ1-6; 8 bases fit TRBD1. The CDR3 is made up of 14 amino acids. The germline V gene has CDR1 SGHDT and CDR2 YYEEEE. J lost 16 bases, V lost 0 bases, and 9 bases had no gene match. This CDR3 is CASSLEVARDRLHF. CDR3 coding DNA: TGTGCCAGCAGCTTGGAGGTGGCCCGGGACAGGCTCCACTTT.

The V call is TRBV19, the J call TRBJ2-5; weak D call: TRBD1 (5 bases). Trimming removed 6 bases from V and 5 bases from J, with 13 bases in between. Per germline, CDR1 LNHDA and CDR2 SQIVND (reference sequence). The CDR3 is 13 residues long. The CDR3: CASRGPGMETQYF. CDR3 nucleotides: TGTGCCAGTAGGGGGCCAGGCATGGAGACCCAGTACTTC.

The sample holds one count of this clone. V usage is TRBV6-5 and J usage is TRBJ1-5; D perhaps matches TRBD1 (5 bases). The CDR3 sequence is 14 residues long. The germline V and J ends were trimmed by 7 bases and 1 base, with 11 bases remaining between them. CDR1 and CDR2 from the germline V gene are MNHEY and SVGAGI. This CDR3 is CASKSDRSNQPQHF. The CDR3 coding sequence is TGTGCCAGCAAAAGCGACAGAAGCAATCAGCCCCAGCATTTT.

CDR3 sequence reads: CASSEFGPRDDGYTF. The CDR3, as DNA: TGTGCCAGCAGTGAATTTGGGCCCAGGGACGATGGCTACACCTTC. The rearrangement links TRBV25-1 to TRBJ1-2, with a weak D call TRBD1 (5 bases). The CDR3 covers 15 residues. Germline CDR1 MGHDK, CDR2 SYGVNS. V dropped 1 base and J dropped 6 bases, with 15 bases sitting between them.

The chain combines TRBV5-1 with TRBJ1-3; 7 nucleotides line up with TRBD1. The trim removed 0 bases at V and 3 bases at J, leaving 3 bases unmatched. In germline, CDR1 is SGHRS, CDR2 YFSETQ. This CDR3 is 15 amino acids long. In nucleotides, the CDR3 is TGCGCCAGCAGCTTGGAGGGGGCGTATGGAAACACCATATATTTT. Translation: CASSLEGAYGNTIYF.